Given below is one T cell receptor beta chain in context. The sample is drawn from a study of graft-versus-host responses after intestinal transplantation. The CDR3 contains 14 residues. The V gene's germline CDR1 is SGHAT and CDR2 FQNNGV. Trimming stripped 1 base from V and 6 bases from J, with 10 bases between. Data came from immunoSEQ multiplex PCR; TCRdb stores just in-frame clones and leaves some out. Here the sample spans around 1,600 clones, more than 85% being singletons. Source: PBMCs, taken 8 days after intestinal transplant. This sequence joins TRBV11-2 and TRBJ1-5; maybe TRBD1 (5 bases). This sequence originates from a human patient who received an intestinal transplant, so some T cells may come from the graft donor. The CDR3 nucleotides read TGTGCCAGCAGCTTAGCTGGGGGGGTTCAGCCCCAGCATTTT. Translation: CASSLAGGVQPQHF. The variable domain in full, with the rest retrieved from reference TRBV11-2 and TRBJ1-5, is EAGVAQSPRYKIIEKRQSVAFWCNPISGHATLYWYQQILGQGPKLLIQFQNNGVVDDSQLPKDRFSAERLKGVDSTLKIQPAKLEDSAVYLCASSLAGGVQPQHFGDGTRLSIL.